This record looks at one TCR beta chain sequence and its context. Its antigen remains unidentified. Trimming stripped 0 bases from V and 3 bases from J, with 0 bases between. The CDR3 is 11 amino acids. The germline V gene has CDR1 SNHLY and CDR2 FYNNEI. The data were produced by immunoSEQ multiplex PCR, yet TCRdb's version contains in-frame clones alone and is incomplete. Seen here are roughly 34,000 clones, 94% observed once, and the top ten hold roughly 2.1%. Noted time point: newly diagnosed, previously untreated cHL patient sample. PBMCs from patients with newly diagnosed, untreated classical Hodgkin lymphoma served as a comparison group for the relapsed/refractory trial patients. The source of the sample is a study of PD-1 blockade in classical Hodgkin lymphoma. Study conclusions and caveats: Possibly reflecting disease activity or prior therapy, repertoire differences have causes that remain undefined. Healthy donors reportedly exceeded newly diagnosed patients in baseline TCR diversity.

The chain combines TRBV2 with TRBJ2-7; no clear D. This TCR derives from a human donor with classical Hodgkin lymphoma. Sample: peripheral blood mononuclear cells (PBMCs). CDR3 loop: CASSEAYEQYF. CDR3 nucleotide sequence: TGTGCCAGCAGTGAAGCCTACGAGCAGTACTTC. Using reference TRBV2 and TRBJ2-7 for the parts outside the CDR3, the full variable domain is EPEVTQTPSHQVTQMGQEVILRCVPISNHLYFYWYRQILGQKVEFLVSFYNNEISEKSEIFDDQFSVERPDGSNFTLKIRSTKLEDSAMYFCASSEAYEQYFGPGTRLTVT.